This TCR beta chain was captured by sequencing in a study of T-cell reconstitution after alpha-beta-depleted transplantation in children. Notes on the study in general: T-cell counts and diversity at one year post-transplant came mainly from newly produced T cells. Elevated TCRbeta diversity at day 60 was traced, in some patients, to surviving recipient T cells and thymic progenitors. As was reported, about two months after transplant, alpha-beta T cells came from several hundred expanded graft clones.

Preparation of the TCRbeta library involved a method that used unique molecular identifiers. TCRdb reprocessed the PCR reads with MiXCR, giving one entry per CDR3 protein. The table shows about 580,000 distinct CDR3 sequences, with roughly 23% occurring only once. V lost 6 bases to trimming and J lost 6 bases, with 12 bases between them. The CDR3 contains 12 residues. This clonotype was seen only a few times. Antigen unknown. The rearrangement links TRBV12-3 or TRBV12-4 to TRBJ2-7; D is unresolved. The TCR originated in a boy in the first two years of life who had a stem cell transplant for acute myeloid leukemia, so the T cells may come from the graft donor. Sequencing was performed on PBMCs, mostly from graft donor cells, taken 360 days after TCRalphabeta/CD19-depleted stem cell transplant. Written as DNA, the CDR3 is TGTGCCAGCAGCCCTCGACATGCCGAGCAGTACTTC. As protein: CASSPRHAEQYF.